This T cell receptor beta chain was retrieved from a study of blood T cell repertoires in COVID-19. About the research overall: PBMCs, B-cell-depleted T cells, or T cells provided the cDNA or gDNA that made up the material.

The germline V gene has CDR1 SGHRS and CDR2 YFSETQ. This CDR3 is 14 amino acids long. Trimming removed 4 bases from V and 2 bases from J; junction bases left unmatched: 4. Original methodology: Estimation of nucleated cell counts relied on the amplification of reference gene primers. The table came from immunoSEQ multiplex PCR; TCRdb's copy has only in-frame clones and leaves some out. V and J calls and clone size come straight from that table; D and trimming were deduced from the DNA. The data show 490,000 or so clones, less than 90% seen once. Everyone who took part was 18 to 89 years old, and they came from about two dozen US areas.

The source material was PBMCs or T cells enriched from blood (not recorded which). The clonotype comes from a woman aged 55-70 years who had recovered from COVID-19. This chain joins TRBV5-1 and TRBJ2-5, with TRBD2 matching over 8 bases. CDR3 sequence (DNA): TGCGCCAGCAGCCCAGGGACTAGACAAGAGACCCAGTACTTC. Translation: CASSPGTRQETQYF.